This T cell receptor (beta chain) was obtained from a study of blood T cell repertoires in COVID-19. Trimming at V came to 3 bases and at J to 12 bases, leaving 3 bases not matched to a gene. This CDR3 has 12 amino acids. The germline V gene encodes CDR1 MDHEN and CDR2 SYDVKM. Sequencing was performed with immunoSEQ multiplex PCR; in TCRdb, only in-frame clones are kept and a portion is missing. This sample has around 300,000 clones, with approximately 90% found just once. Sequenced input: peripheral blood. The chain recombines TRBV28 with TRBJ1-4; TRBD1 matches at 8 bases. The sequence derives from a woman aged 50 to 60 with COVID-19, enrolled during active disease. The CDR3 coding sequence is TGTGCCAGCAGTTTGGGGACAGGAGAACTGTTTTTT. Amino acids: CASSLGTGELFF.